This is a list of T cell receptor beta chains from one sample in a study of cytomegalovirus exposure and HLA in healthy donors. Here immunoSEQ multiplex PCR was the method, and the copy in TCRdb shows in-frame clones only, minus some. The sample holds tens of thousands of clones, about 94% seen once. The sequenced sample was PBMCs. These TCRs come from a man younger than 35 in good health and CMV-seropositive. Each CDR3 is given with its conserved first and last residue. D genes are given only for firm matches. Not every row has a clone size; where given, it reads once, few, many or a size class.

CDR3 length,V gene,clone size,J gene,D gene,CDR3 DNA,CDR3 protein
14,TRBV27,NA,TRBJ2-5,NA,TGTGCCAGCAGTACCCTAGGGGAACAAGAGACCCAGTACTTC,CASSTLGEQETQYF
14,TRBV10-3,NA,TRBJ1-3,NA,TGTGCCATCAGTGAATCTACCTCCGGAAACACCATATATTTT,CAISESTSGNTIYF
13,TRBV19,NA,TRBJ2-7,NA,TGTGCCAGTAGTCCCGTCGGTGCTGGCGAGCAGTACTTC,CASSPVGAGEQYF
15,TRBV6-1,NA,TRBJ1-6,TRBD1,TGTGCCAGCAGTGAGGGACAGAACTCCAATTCACCCCTCCACTTT,CASSEGQNSNSPLHF
15,TRBV10-1,NA,TRBJ2-3,NA,TGCGCCAGCAGTACAAGACAGACAGGCACAGATACGCAGTATTTT,CASSTRQTGTDTQYF
17,TRBV6-1,NA,TRBJ1-5,TRBD1,TGTGCCAGCAGTGAACCGGGACAGGGGGTTGTCAATCAGCCCCAGCATTTT,CASSEPGQGVVNQPQHF
15,TRBV28,NA,TRBJ2-3,NA,TGTGCCAGCAGTTTTCAGCGGGTACGCACAGATACGCAGTATTTT,CASSFQRVRTDTQYF
12,TRBV28,NA,TRBJ2-5,NA,TGTGCCAGCAGTTCCGGCCAAGAGACCCAGTACTTC,CASSSGQETQYF
14,TRBV6-5,NA,TRBJ2-7,TRBD2,TGTGCCAGCAGTTACCAGCGGGGATCCTACGAGCAGTACTTC,CASSYQRGSYEQYF
15,TRBV5-4,NA,TRBJ2-1,NA,TGTGCCAGCAGCTTGATATCGGGGAGCTACAATGAGCAGTTCTTC,CASSLISGSYNEQFF
12,TRBV28,NA,TRBJ2-7,NA,TGTGCCAGCAGCAAATCAGCCTACGAGCAGTACTTC,CASSKSAYEQYF
14,TRBV6-1,NA,TRBJ2-5,TRBD1,TGTGCCAGCAGTGCAGACAGGGGTCAAGAGACCCAGTACTTC,CASSADRGQETQYF
14,TRBV19,once,TRBJ2-2,TRBD1,TGTGCCAGTAGTCCCCGGACAGGGGCCGGGGAGCTGTTTTTT,CASSPRTGAGELFF
12,TRBV27,NA,TRBJ2-7,NA,TGTGCCAGCTTTTCGCAGGGCTACGAGCAGTACTTC,CASFSQGYEQYF
14,TRBV11-3,NA,TRBJ2-3,TRBD1,TGTGCCAGCAGACCTGGGGCAGGGGGAGATACGCAGTATTTT,CASRPGAGGDTQYF
19,TRBV7-9,NA,TRBJ2-7,TRBD2,TGTGCCAGCAGCTCCCGACTAGCGGGGGGCCTCTCACCAGCCTACGAGCAGTACTTC,CASSSRLAGGLSPAYEQYF
13,TRBV10-3,NA,TRBJ1-1,TRBD1,TGTGCCATCAGAGGTACAGGGGACACTGAAGCTTTCTTT,CAIRGTGDTEAFF
15,TRBV28,NA,TRBJ2-5,TRBD2,TGTGCCAGCAGTTTGAGCAGCGGGGGGGCCGGGGGCCAGTACTTC,CASSLSSGGAGGQYF
16,TRBV7-8,NA,TRBJ1-5,TRBD1,TGTGCCAGCAGCTTAGAGGGGGGGACAGGGACACAGCCCCAGCATTTT,CASSLEGGTGTQPQHF
19,TRBV13,NA,TRBJ2-3,TRBD2,TGTGCCAGCAGTCCCAGCGGGGTTCTTAAAGATACTAGCACAGATACGCAGTATTTT,CASSPSGVLKDTSTDTQYF
15,TRBV2,NA,TRBJ2-7,TRBD1,TGTGCCAGCAGTTTAGACAGGGGTGGTTCCTACGAGCAGTACTTC,CASSLDRGGSYEQYF
14,TRBV7-8,NA,TRBJ1-5,NA,TGTGCCAGCAGCTTCCGGGGAGGCAATCAGCCCCAGCATTTT,CASSFRGGNQPQHF